A selection of T cell receptor beta chains follows, all from one sample in a study of patients and donors after allogeneic stem cell transplantation. TCRdb ran MiXCR on the RT-PCR reads and lists one entry per CDR3 protein. Here the sample spans approximately 200,000 distinct CDR3 sequences, around 41% being singletons. Sample: blood, either unsorted or a sorted T cell fraction (not recorded which). Receptors originate from a human donor who was either an allogeneic HSCT recipient or a stem cell or donor lymphocyte infusion donor (not recorded which). It is not recorded whose cells these are; they may come from a transplant donor. The CDR3 runs from the conserved cysteine through the conserved F or W. The order of the fields is D gene, V gene, clone size, CDR3 length, J gene, CDR3 DNA, CDR3 protein. A D gene is named only where the DNA matches it firmly. A row's size may be missing; if present it is once, few, many or a size class.

-	TRBV27	-	13	TRBJ1-6	TGTGCCAGCAGTCCCGCGAGTTTTTCACCCCTCCACTTT	CASSPASFSPLHF
-	TRBV2	-	14	TRBJ1-4	TGTGCCAGCAGTGTGTACGGGGAGAATGAAAAACTGTTTTTT	CASSVYGENEKLFF
-	TRBV7-3	-	14	TRBJ2-3	TGTGCCAGCAGCTCTCGACACGGCACAGATACGCAGTATTTT	CASSSRHGTDTQYF
-	TRBV12-3/TRBV12-4	few	13	TRBJ1-2	TGTGCCAGCACTCTGAAAGGGAGGGAAGGCTACACCTTC	CASTLKGREGYTF
-	TRBV5-1	few	14	TRBJ1-2	TGCGCCAGCAGCTTGGAGGCAGCCGGCTATGGCTACACCTTC	CASSLEAAGYGYTF
-	TRBV27	-	13	TRBJ2-6	TGTGCCGGCCACCACTCTGGGGCCAACGTCCTGACTTTC	CAGHHSGANVLTF
TRBD1	TRBV6-5	few	14	TRBJ2-7	TGTGCCAGCAGTTACTACAGGGGAGACTACGAGCAGTACTTC	CASSYYRGDYEQYF
-	TRBV30	few	15	TRBJ2-2	TGTGCCTGGGACCAGGGACTGATGAACACCGGGGAGCTGTTTTTT	CAWDQGLMNTGELFF
-	TRBV30	-	14	TRBJ1-1	TGTGCCTGGAGTGGGGCGGGCATGAACACTGAAGCTTTCTTT	CAWSGAGMNTEAFF
TRBD2	TRBV29-1	-	11	TRBJ2-5	TGCAGCGTTGCCGGGGGGGAGACCCAGTACTTC	CSVAGGETQYF
-	TRBV29-1	few	13	TRBJ1-1	TGCAGCGTTCTTAGACTGGGTCTCACTGAAGCTTTCTTT	CSVLRLGLTEAFF
-	TRBV12-3/TRBV12-4	-	13	TRBJ2-1	TGTGCCAGCAGTTTAACGGGGGACAATGAGCAGTTCTTC	CASSLTGDNEQFF
-	TRBV28	-	15	TRBJ2-1	TGTGCCAGCAGCGGCGGGCCAGGAAGCTACAATGAGCAGTTCTTC	CASSGGPGSYNEQFF
-	TRBV29-1	few	14	TRBJ2-1	TGCAGCGCCCTTGGACGAGGGCCATACAATGAGCAGTTCTTC	CSALGRGPYNEQFF
-	TRBV4-3	-	16	TRBJ2-3	TGCGCCAGCAGCCAAGATCGCTGGGTCCAAGGAGATACGCAGTATTTT	CASSQDRWVQGDTQYF
-	TRBV6-2/TRBV6-3	-	15	TRBJ2-1	TGTGCCAGCAGGTCCCACGGGGTTGGGGGCAATGAGCAGTTCTTC	CASRSHGVGGNEQFF
-	TRBV20-1	-	11	TRBJ1-2	TGCAGTGCTAGAGAGAACTATGGCTACACCTTC	CSARENYGYTF
TRBD1	TRBV19	-	16	TRBJ2-2	TGTGCCAGTAGTGCGCCCGGGACAGGTAGAACCGGGGAGCTGTTTTTT	CASSAPGTGRTGELFF
TRBD1	TRBV19	-	16	TRBJ1-5	TGTGCCAGTAGTAGAACCACAGGGGGCGTGAATCAGCCCCAGCATTTT	CASSRTTGGVNQPQHF
-	TRBV29-1	-	11	TRBJ2-2	TGCAGCGGACAGAACACCGGGGAGCTGTTTTTT	CSGQNTGELFF
-	TRBV4-3	-	15	TRBJ1-2	TGCGCCAGCAGCCAAGTGCTACAGGTTAACTATGGCTACACCTTC	CASSQVLQVNYGYTF
TRBD1	TRBV27	few	15	TRBJ2-7	TGTGCCAGCAGTCCTAGGACAGGGGTTTACTACGAGCAGTACTTC	CASSPRTGVYYEQYF
TRBD1	TRBV7-9	-	14	TRBJ1-1	TGTGCCAGCAGCTTAGGGACAGGGCCGATTGAAGCTTTCTTT	CASSLGTGPIEAFF
-	TRBV10-3	few	14	TRBJ1-2	TGTGCCATCAGTGAGCCCGGAGTGCGAAGGGGCTACACCTTC	CAISEPGVRRGYTF
TRBD1	TRBV10-3	few	14	TRBJ1-1	TGTGCCATCAGCGGGGACAGGGGTTACACTGAAGCTTTCTTT	CAISGDRGYTEAFF
-	TRBV12-3/TRBV12-4	-	15	TRBJ2-2	TGTGCCAGCCGCCTTGTGGGGGCCGGCACCGGGGAGCTGTTTTTT	CASRLVGAGTGELFF
-	TRBV12-3/TRBV12-4	-	14	TRBJ1-4	TGTGCCAGCAGTTTATCAGGGATTAATGAAAAACTGTTTTTT	CASSLSGINEKLFF
TRBD1	TRBV25-1	-	16	TRBJ2-4	TGTGCCAGCAGTGGACAGGGGGATGTAGCCAAAAACATTCAGTACTTC	CASSGQGDVAKNIQYF
-	TRBV15	-	15	TRBJ2-5	TGTGCCACCAGCAGATCGGGGACCTTACAAGAGACCCAGTACTTC	CATSRSGTLQETQYF
-	TRBV3-1	-	14	TRBJ2-1	TGTGCCAGCAGCCAATGGGTCTCCTACAATGAGCAGTTCTTC	CASSQWVSYNEQFF
TRBD1	TRBV20-1	-	15	TRBJ1-1	TGCAGTGCTAGAGACCGACAGGGTACAAACACTGAAGCTTTCTTT	CSARDRQGTNTEAFF
-	TRBV3-1	few	17	TRBJ1-6	TGTGCCAGCAGCCAAGATGGGCATAGCTCCTATAATTCACCCCTCCACTTT	CASSQDGHSSYNSPLHF
TRBD1	TRBV7-8	few	16	TRBJ1-5	TGTGCCAGCAGCTTAGCGGGACAGGTTAGCAATCAGCCCCAGCATTTT	CASSLAGQVSNQPQHF
-	TRBV7-8	-	12	TRBJ1-1	TGTGCCAGCAGCTTAGTGGAGGGTGAAGCTTTCTTT	CASSLVEGEAFF
-	TRBV2	few	14	TRBJ1-2	TGTGCCAGCAGTGAGGGCAGGGGAGACTATGGCTACACCTTC	CASSEGRGDYGYTF
-	TRBV5-1	-	16	TRBJ2-5	TGCGCCAGCAGCTTGGGTGGGATCTTGGCTGGAGAGACCCAGTACTTC	CASSLGGILAGETQYF
-	TRBV30	few	11	TRBJ2-1	TGTGCCTGGCACGGGACTGCTGAGCAGTTCTTC	CAWHGTAEQFF
TRBD1	TRBV9	-	15	TRBJ1-4	TGTGCCAGCAGCGTTGGGACAGGGTCTTCTGAAAAACTGTTTTTT	CASSVGTGSSEKLFF
-	TRBV12-3/TRBV12-4	-	14	TRBJ1-1	TGTGCCAGCATAAGGGGCAGAATGGGCACTGAAGCTTTCTTT	CASIRGRMGTEAFF
-	TRBV6-5	-	13	TRBJ2-1	TGTGCCAGCAGAAGGGACAAGTACAATGAGCAGTTCTTC	CASRRDKYNEQFF
-	TRBV5-1	-	16	TRBJ1-6	TGCGCCAGCAGCCTTAGTGGCCTCTCCTATAATTCACCCCTCCACTTT	CASSLSGLSYNSPLHF
-	TRBV12-3/TRBV12-4	few	14	TRBJ1-3	TGTGCCAGCAGTTTAGTGGACTCTGGAAACACCATATATTTT	CASSLVDSGNTIYF
-	TRBV10-3	few	12	TRBJ2-2	TGTGCCATCACGCAGGTCACCGGGGAGCTGTTTTTT	CAITQVTGELFF
TRBD1	TRBV5-1	few	15	TRBJ1-1	TGCGCCAGCAGCTTGGGGGGACAGACTTACACTGAAGCTTTCTTT	CASSLGGQTYTEAFF
TRBD1	TRBV5-1	many	15	TRBJ1-2	TGCGCCAGCAGCTTGGAAGACAGGGGAGTCGGTGGCTACACCTTC	CASSLEDRGVGGYTF
-	TRBV3-1	many	12	TRBJ1-2	TGTGCCAGCAGCCCCCGAGGGGTCGGCTACACCTTC	CASSPRGVGYTF
-	TRBV6-6	few	17	TRBJ2-3	TGTGCCAGCAGTTACTCGACCCCTCAGGGTGGGTTAGATACGCAGTATTTT	CASSYSTPQGGLDTQYF
TRBD2	TRBV7-9	-	17	TRBJ2-1	TGTGCCAGCAGCTTAGCGCTCTCGGGGGGGGCCCCAAGGGAGCAGTTCTTC	CASSLALSGGAPREQFF
-	TRBV4-1	-	19	TRBJ2-2	TGCGCCAGCAGCCAAGATCGGGGTAGAGGGGGGCGCAGGCCCGGGGAGCTGTTTTTT	CASSQDRGRGGRRPGELFF
-	TRBV29-1	few	13	TRBJ2-1	TGCAGCGTTGAATCGGAATCTTACAATGAGCAGTTCTTC	CSVESESYNEQFF
-	TRBV12-3/TRBV12-4	few	14	TRBJ1-2	TGTGCCAGCAGTTTAAGGGAAACTAACTATGGCTACACCTTC	CASSLRETNYGYTF